This entry describes one TCR beta chain. Its antigen target is currently unknown. No base qualities exist here, and no much larger clone lies one base off it. These data belong to a study of lymphopenia after photon versus proton radiotherapy (dated by TCRdb to the late 2010s). For the study in its entirety: The study compared the immunological effects of photon versus proton radiation therapy in patients with gastrointestinal tumors who developed high-grade lymphopenia. The cohort comprised roughly 20 patients with gastrointestinal tumors who received either photon or proton therapy and then developed lymphopenia. The study was designed to characterize how the impact on the immune system differs between the two radiation modalities.

What the authors observed across the whole study: The survival association was examined only in patients who died, and the authors described better survival with proton therapy as a possibility, not as a demonstrated result. Across the cohort, among patients who died, a greater drop in TCR diversity after the nadir was inversely correlated with overall survival time. Relative stability during treatment was observed in proton-treated patients, whereas loss of naive T cells and TCR diversity and gain of effector/memory populations were observed in photon-treated patients. After the lymphocyte count nadir, photon-treated repertoires showed oligoclonal expansion, especially of CD8+ Temra cells, which drove the drop in diversity.

Library prep was done by the immunoSEQ multiplex PCR assay. Deep sequencing of rearranged TCR beta loci, alongside multiparametric flow cytometry, was used to profile T cell repertoires. The table was pulled from immuneACCESS by TCRdb, which kept in-frame rearrangements only. Such tables lose some clones; where checked, under half of the loss comes from unresolved V genes, and the rest has no known cause. This sample has about 50,000 clones in its table, and about 92% of those were observed once. Clones ranked in the top ten supply more than 15% of the sample. V is trimmed back by 5 bases and J by 4 bases, and the junction contains 7 bases that no gene match accounts for. From the cysteine through the phenylalanine, the CDR3 covers 14 amino acids. CDR3 DNA is the only sequence kept; it has 42 bases, read in frame from the first base. Based on the germline V gene, the CDR1 and CDR2 sequences are SGHTA and FQGNSA.

The chain employs TRBV7-2 and TRBJ1-2, with 7 junctional bases fitting TRBD1. The sample consisted of peripheral blood, taken from a patient treated with photon-based radiotherapy. This TCR came from a woman between 35 and 50 years old with cholangiocarcinoma. The nucleotide sequence is given as TGTGCCAGCAGCCCAGGGGGACAGTTCTATGGCTACACCTTC. Its coded protein is CASSPGGQFYGYTF.